This T cell receptor (beta chain) came from a study of T cell responses to AZD1222 COVID-19 vaccine. CDR3 length: 15 amino acids. CDR1 and CDR2 (germline): MNHEY, SVGEGT. Trimming took off 2 bases at V and 1 base at J, with 9 bases between the two ends. Points from the study as a whole: Repertoire collection took place solely once the T cell response had peaked.

The sample holds one count of this clone. Its target is not known. Assay: immunoSEQ multiplex PCR; the TCRdb copy retains only in-frame clones and omits some. This sample has roughly 150,000 clones, with roughly 88% found just once. The receptor was isolated from an adult who received the AZD1222 COVID-19 vaccine. The sequenced sample was peripheral blood, obtained 28 days after the second AZD1222 dose. The rearrangement joins TRBV6-2 or TRBV6-3 to TRBJ1-5, with D hard to call. The CDR3 DNA reads TGTGCCAGCAGTTACGGGGTTATCAGCAATCAGCCCCAGCATTTT. Protein product: CASSYGVISNQPQHF.